This TCR beta chain came from a study of blood T cell repertoires in COVID-19. For the study at large: From T cells, B-cell-depleted T cells, or PBMCs came the material, which was cDNA or gDNA.

The CDR3 is 15 amino acids. J gave up 6 bases and V 1 base, and 9 bases lay outside the gene matches. Germline CDR1 is SGHDN and CDR2 is FVKESK. In the original workflow: Estimates of nucleated cell counts were drawn from the amplification of reference gene primers. Repertoires were generated with immunoSEQ multiplex PCR, while TCRdb's copy carries only in-frame clones and drops some. V and J calls and clone size are copied from that table; D and trimming were computed from the DNA. The sample lists roughly 250,000 clones, around 82% occurring once. The chain combines TRBV14 with TRBJ2-7; TRBD1 matches at 7 bases. Sequenced: peripheral blood. This TCR was sampled from a human donor in a cohort sampled during active COVID-19. CDR3 in amino acids: CASSQVGQERSEQYF. The CDR3 coding sequence is TGTGCCAGCAGCCAAGTAGGACAGGAGAGGTCCGAGCAGTACTTC.